Below are 5 T cell receptor beta chains sequenced from a single sample in a study of T cell repertoires in cytomegalovirus infection. These receptors have no known antigen. TCRdb independently ran MiXCR on the reads; one entry per CDR3 protein. Counted here are about 78,000 distinct CDR3 sequences, around 37% occurring once; the ten biggest clones make up approximately 93%. The sample in question was CD8+ T cells from cultured PBMCs, obtained from culture after CMV antigen stimulation. Receptor source: a human donor in good health (CMV status not recorded). Some clones in this sample may be carry-over from other donors' samples.

The genes are TRBV29-1 and TRBJ2-1; 10 bases line up with TRBD2. This CDR3 has 15 residues. V shed 3 bases and J 9 bases; nucleotides not matched to a gene: 11. Germline-derived CDR1 and CDR2 are SQVTM and ANQGSEA. The CDR3 sequence is CSVDSSGGAFGEQFF. The CDR3 nucleotides read TGCAGCGTTGATTCCAGCGGGGGGGCCTTCGGTGAGCAGTTCTTC.

The chain joins TRBV11-2 to TRBJ2-3, with a possible D match to TRBD1 (6 bases). Germline V CDR1 and CDR2: SGHAT, FQNNGV. V lost 6 bases and J lost 2, with 12 bases in between. This CDR3 is built from 14 residues. CDR3 sequence (DNA): TGTGCCAGCAGGCTAGGGGGAGACACAGATACGCAGTATTTT. It is translated as CASRLGGDTDTQYF.

A few counts support this clonotype. The rearrangement links TRBV7-6 to TRBJ2-1; D not resolved. The V gene's germline CDR1 is SGHVS and CDR2 FNYEAQ. The CDR3 loop spans 13 amino acids. The V end was cut by 1 base, the J end by 8 bases, with 9 bases between. The CDR3: CASSLEVWDEQFF. For the CDR3, the DNA is TGTGCCAGCAGCTTAGAAGTGTGGGATGAGCAGTTCTTC.

The rearrangement joins TRBV7-6 to TRBJ2-1; 11 bases are a match to TRBD2. Germline trimming cut 5 bases from V and 4 bases from J; bases unmatched to any gene: 4. This CDR3 spans 15 amino acids. Germline V CDR1 and CDR2: SGHVS, FNYEAQ. The CDR3 DNA is TGTGCCAGCAGCCCCTTAGCGGGGGGGTACAATGAGCAGTTCTTC. Its translation: CASSPLAGGYNEQFF.

This clonotype has a count of ten or more. The chain recombines TRBV9 with TRBJ2-5; tentatively, D is TRBD1 (8 bases). Germline V gene lookup returns CDR1 SGDLS and CDR2 YYNGEE. Trimming left V 4 bases short and J 5 bases short, with 15 bases between. The length of the CDR3 is 14 residues. The CDR3 DNA follows: TGTGCCAGCAGCCCCACAGGGGGGGCGGAGACCCAGTACTTC. It yields the protein CASSPTGGAETQYF. Variable domain in full (rest from reference TRBV9 and TRBJ2-5): DSGVTQTPKHLITATGQRVTLRCSPRSGDLSVYWYQQSLDQGLQFLIQYYNGEERAKGNILERFSAQQFPDLHSELNLSSLELGDSALYFCASSPTGGAETQYFGPGTRLLVL.